The source of this TCR beta chain is a study of control samples from healthy donors and cancer patients. The protocol was immunoSEQ multiplex PCR, while the TCRdb copy is restricted to in-frame clones and leaves out a portion. The table shows approximately 52,000 clones, with roughly 87% occurring only once. Germline CDR1 is SGHNT and CDR2 is YENEEA. The CDR3 has 16 residues. Trimming took off 1 base at V and 5 bases at J, with 17 bases between the two ends. The chain combines TRBV11-3 with TRBJ1-1; unclear D gene. The sequenced material came from blood. The source of this sequence is a man between 45 and 60 years old in good health. CDR3 nucleotides: TGTGCCAGCAGCTTAGTGAAGGCAGAAGTGTGGACTGAAGCTTTCTTT. Translated, it gives CASSLVKAEVWTEAFF.